The 15 T cell receptor beta chains reported below all come from one sample, sequenced in a study of T cells in Graves' hyperthyroidism and ophthalmopathy. TCR beta CDR3 region amplification was performed from RNA transcripts. First-round RT-PCR of the TCR CDR3 relied on the HTBI primer set. A single record per CDR3 protein comes from TCRdb applying MiXCR to the multiplex PCR reads. The sample carries some 570,000 distinct CDR3 sequences, roughly 17% recorded once. Sequencing was performed on blood. These receptors all stem from a woman aged 18-29 years with Graves' ophthalmopathy.

This clonotype was seen many times. The gene calls are TRBV28 and TRBJ1-2; D might be TRBD1 (5 bases). This CDR3 has 13 amino acids. V lost 6 bases to trimming and J lost 4 bases, with 12 bases between them. Germline CDR1 reads MDHEN; CDR2 reads SYDVKM. The CDR3 region has the DNA TGTGCCAGCAGCCAGGGTAGCGGCTATGGCTACACCTTC. Residues: CASSQGSGYGYTF.

This clonotype was counted ten times or more. The CDR3 reads CASSYTTADTQYF. As DNA, the CDR3 is TGTGCCAGCAGCTATACAACGGCAGATACGCAGTATTTT. This chain links TRBV5-8 with TRBJ2-3; D is undetermined. Germline V gene sequence: CDR1 SGHTS, CDR2 YDEGEE. Trimming took 3 bases from V and 4 from J, leaving 9 bases between them. The CDR3 spans 13 residues.

This clonotype was counted many times. The chain carries TRBV20-1 and TRBJ2-5; D is possibly TRBD1 (7 bases). V was clipped by 2 bases and J by 4 bases, with 8 bases between them. This CDR3 spans 12 amino acids. CDR1 is DFQATT, CDR2 SNEGSKA, per germline (reference sequence). The DNA for the CDR3 is TGCAGTGCTAGACAGGGGGGAGAGACCCAGTACTTC. Residues: CSARQGGETQYF.

A few counts support this clonotype. The CDR3 reads CASSPGQPVNEQFF. In DNA, the CDR3 is TGTGCCAGCAGCCCGGGACAGCCCGTAAATGAGCAGTTCTTC. V is TRBV12-3 or TRBV12-4 and J is TRBJ2-1, with 7 bases lining up with TRBD1. The V and J ends lost 6 bases and 7 bases, in that order; junction bases with no gene match: 9. This CDR3 contains 14 residues.

The genes are TRBV15 and TRBJ1-3, with 7 bases aligning to TRBD1. There are 15 residues in the CDR3. V dropped 3 bases and J dropped 0; count of bases not matched to a gene: 2. CDR1 is LNHNV, CDR2 YYDKDF, per germline (reference sequence). CDR3 in DNA: TGTGCCACCAGCAGCGACAGGGCCTCTGGAAACACCATATATTTT. This encodes CATSSDRASGNTIYF.

The V and J genes are TRBV4-1 and TRBJ1-1, with a tentative D call TRBD1 (5 bases). Trimming took 6 bases from V and 2 from J, leaving 13 bases between them. The V gene's germline CDR1 is MGHRA and CDR2 YSYEKL. The CDR3 has 14 amino acids. This chain's CDR3 is CASRGLLKNTEAFF. The DNA for the CDR3 is TGCGCCAGCAGGGGACTCTTAAAAAACACTGAAGCTTTCTTT.

This clonotype was seen many times. The chain recombines TRBV30 with TRBJ2-1; D gene unclear. Per germline, CDR1 GTSNPN and CDR2 SVGIG (reference sequence). The length of the CDR3 is 14 residues. V was clipped by 0 bases and J by 7 bases, with 13 bases between them. CDR3 loop: CAWSVSQELNEQFF. The CDR3 nucleotides are TGTGCCTGGAGTGTTTCCCAAGAGCTGAATGAGCAGTTCTTC.

On this clonotype: No conserved phenylalanine or tryptophan is present at the end of the CDR3, so a read error is the likely explanation. DNA for the CDR3: TGTGCCAGCCAGGGCGGGAGCTCCTACAATGAGCAGTTCCTC. It encodes CASQGGSSYNEQFL. This chain uses TRBV12-3 or TRBV12-4 with TRBJ2-1; 7 bases match TRBD2. After removal of 8 bases from V and 0 bases from J, the junction contained 4 bases not matched to a gene. The CDR3 is made up of 14 amino acids.

This clonotype was seen ten or more times. The chain is built from TRBV7-8 and TRBJ2-7; maybe TRBD1 (6 bases). The germline gives CDR1 SGHVS, CDR2 FQNEAQ. CDR3 length: 14 amino acids. V was shortened by 1 base and J by 5 bases, with 12 bases between the two germline ends. The CDR3 sequence is CASSLGGGRNEQYF. The DNA of the CDR3 is TGTGCCAGCAGCTTAGGAGGGGGTCGCAACGAGCAGTACTTC.

This clonotype was seen repeatedly, ten times or more. This chain connects TRBV6-5 to TRBJ1-1, with D tentatively TRBD1 (6 bases). Germline V gives CDR1 MNHEY, CDR2 SVGAGI. This CDR3 has 15 amino acids. Trimming removed 0 bases from V and 1 base from J, with 9 bases in between. The CDR3 loop reads CASSYSGGENTEAFF. The CDR3 bases are TGTGCCAGCAGTTACTCGGGGGGCGAGAACACTGAAGCTTTCTTT.

The J gene is TRBJ1-1, the V gene TRBV27; D is perhaps TRBD1 (6 bases). Between the trimmed V and J ends, which lost 5 bases and 1 base, there was a span of 14 bases. Germline assignment: CDR1 MNHEY and CDR2 SMNVEV (reference sequence). The CDR3 runs to 15 residues. The CDR3 sequence: CASSPAGDRNTEAFF. DNA of the CDR3: TGTGCCAGCAGTCCGGCAGGGGATAGGAACACTGAAGCTTTCTTT.

V and J are TRBV3-1 and TRBJ2-2, with no clear D. This CDR3 comprises 12 residues. The germline V gene has CDR1 LGHDT and CDR2 YNNKEL (reference sequence). The V end lost 2 bases, the J end lost 8 bases, and 6 bases lay between the germline ends. The CDR3, as DNA: TGTGCCAGCAGCCAAAAGCCGGGGGAGCTGTTTTTT. Translating it yields CASSQKPGELFF.

The chain couples TRBV6-2 or TRBV6-3 to TRBJ2-1; no definite D call. Germline CDR1 is MNHEY and CDR2 is SVGEGT. The CDR3 has 14 amino acids. V gave up 5 bases and J gave up 7 bases, with 15 bases separating them. CDR3 nucleotide sequence: TGTGCCAGCAGTGAAACGAATACCATTAATGAGCAGTTCTTC. Protein: CASSETNTINEQFF.

This clonotype appeared many times. The chain combines TRBV6-1 with TRBJ2-3; 8 positions match TRBD2. The ends lost 2 bases at V and 3 bases at J; junction bases unmatched: 7. The length of the CDR3 is 16 residues. From germline, CDR1 is MNHNS and CDR2 SASEGT. The CDR3 region has the DNA TGTGCCAGCAGTGAACCGAGCGGGAGAGGGACAGATACGCAGTATTTT. Translated, it gives CASSEPSGRGTDTQYF.

This clonotype was seen only a few times. The chain is built from TRBV12-5 and TRBJ2-1; D is possibly TRBD1 (6 bases). Germline V CDR1 and CDR2: LGHNT, FRNRAP. The CDR3 runs 20 residues. V was shortened by 0 bases and J by 5 bases, with 26 bases between the two germline ends. CDR3 in amino acids: CASGLVLGQGKHHKDNEQFF. The CDR3 DNA sequence: TGTGCTAGTGGTTTGGTACTCGGGCAGGGGAAGCACCATAAGGACAATGAGCAGTTCTTC. The whole variable domain, remainder taken from reference TRBV12-5 and TRBJ2-1, is DARVTQTPRHKVTEMGQEVTMRCQPILGHNTVFWYRQTMMQGLELLAYFRNRAPLDDSGMPKDRFSAEMPDATLATLKIQPSEPRDSAVYFCASGLVLGQGKHHKDNEQFFGPGTRLTVL.